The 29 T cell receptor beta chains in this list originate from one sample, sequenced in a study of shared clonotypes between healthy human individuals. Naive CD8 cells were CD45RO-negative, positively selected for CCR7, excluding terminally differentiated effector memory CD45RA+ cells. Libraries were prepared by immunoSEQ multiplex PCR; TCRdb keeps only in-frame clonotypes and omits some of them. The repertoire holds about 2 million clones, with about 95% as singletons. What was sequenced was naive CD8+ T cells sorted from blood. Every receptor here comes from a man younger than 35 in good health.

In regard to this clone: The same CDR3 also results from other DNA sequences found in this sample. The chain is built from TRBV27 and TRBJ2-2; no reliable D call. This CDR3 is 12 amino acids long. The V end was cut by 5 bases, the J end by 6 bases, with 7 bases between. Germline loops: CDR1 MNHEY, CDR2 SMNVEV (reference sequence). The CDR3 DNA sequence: TGTGCCAGCAGTCTGTCCTCCGGGGAGCTGTTTTTT. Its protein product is CASSLSSGELFF.

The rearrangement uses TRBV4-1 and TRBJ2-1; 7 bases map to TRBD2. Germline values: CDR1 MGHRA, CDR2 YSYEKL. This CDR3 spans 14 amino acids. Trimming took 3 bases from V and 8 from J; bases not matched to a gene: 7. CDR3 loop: CASSHGRERDEQFF. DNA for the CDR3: TGCGCCAGCAGCCATGGGCGGGAGAGGGATGAGCAGTTCTTC.

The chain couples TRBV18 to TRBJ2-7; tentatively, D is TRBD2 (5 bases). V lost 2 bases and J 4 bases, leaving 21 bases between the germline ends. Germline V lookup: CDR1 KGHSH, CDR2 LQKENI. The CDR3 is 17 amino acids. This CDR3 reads CASSPSRAQRSLYEQYF. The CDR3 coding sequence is TGTGCCAGCTCACCATCCAGAGCCCAGCGGTCGTTATACGAGCAGTACTTC.

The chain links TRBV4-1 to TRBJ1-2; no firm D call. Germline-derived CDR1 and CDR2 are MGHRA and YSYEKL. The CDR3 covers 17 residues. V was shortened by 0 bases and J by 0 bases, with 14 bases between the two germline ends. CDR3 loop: CASSQESALVANYGYTF. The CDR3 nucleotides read TGCGCCAGCAGCCAAGAGTCGGCTTTAGTCGCTAACTATGGCTACACCTTC.

The CDR3: CASSLSLPGGYNEQFF. CDR3 sequence (DNA): TGCGCCAGCAGCTTATCACTCCCAGGGGGTTACAATGAGCAGTTCTTC. The rearrangement uses TRBV5-1 and TRBJ2-1; 7 bases agree with TRBD1. Trimming at V came to 2 bases and at J to 4 bases, leaving 9 bases not matched to a gene. This CDR3 is built from 16 residues. The germline gives CDR1 SGHRS, CDR2 YFSETQ.

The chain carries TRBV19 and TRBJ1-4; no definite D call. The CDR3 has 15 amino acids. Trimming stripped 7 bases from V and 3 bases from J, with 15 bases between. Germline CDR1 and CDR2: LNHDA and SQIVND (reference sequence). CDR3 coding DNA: TGTGCCAGTACCCGGTTGTGGGCTTCTAATGAAAAACTGTTTTTT. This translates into CASTRLWASNEKLFF.

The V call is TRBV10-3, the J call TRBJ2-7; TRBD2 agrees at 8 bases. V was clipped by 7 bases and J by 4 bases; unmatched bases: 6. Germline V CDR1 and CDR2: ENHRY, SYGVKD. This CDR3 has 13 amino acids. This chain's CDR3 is CAIKAGVLYEQYF. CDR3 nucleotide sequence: TGTGCCATCAAAGCGGGAGTTTTGTACGAGCAGTACTTC.

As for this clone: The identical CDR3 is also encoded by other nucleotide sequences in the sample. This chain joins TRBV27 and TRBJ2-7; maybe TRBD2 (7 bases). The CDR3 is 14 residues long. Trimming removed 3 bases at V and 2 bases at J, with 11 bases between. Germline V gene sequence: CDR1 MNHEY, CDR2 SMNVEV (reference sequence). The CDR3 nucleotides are TGTGCCAGCAGTTTGGAGGGGGGGGCCTACGAGCAGTACTTC. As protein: CASSLEGGAYEQYF.

The CDR3 protein is CASSLVRETQYF. As DNA, the CDR3 is TGTGCCAGCAGCTTAGTTCGGGAGACCCAGTACTTC. The chain couples TRBV7-9 to TRBJ2-5; D gene ambiguous. The CDR3 sequence is 12 residues long. V gave up 1 base and J gave up 5 bases, with 5 bases separating them. CDR1 SEHNR and CDR2 FQNEAQ come from the germline V gene (reference sequence).

This chain's CDR3 is CASSFFRGAEETQYF. In nucleotides, the CDR3 is TGTGCCAGCAGCTTCTTCAGGGGCGCGGAAGAGACCCAGTACTTC. The J gene is TRBJ2-5, the V gene TRBV13, with D possibly TRBD1 on 6 matching bases. The CDR3 totals 15 residues. The germline V and J ends were trimmed by 3 bases and 3 bases, with 14 bases remaining between them. CDR1 is PRHDT and CDR2 is FYEKMQ in the germline V gene (reference sequence).

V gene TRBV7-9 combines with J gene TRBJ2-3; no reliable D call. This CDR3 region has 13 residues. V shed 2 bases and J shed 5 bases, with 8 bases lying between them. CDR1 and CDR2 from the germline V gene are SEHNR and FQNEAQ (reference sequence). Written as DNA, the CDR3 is TGTGCCAGCAGCTTACCTTTCGAAGATACGCAGTATTTT. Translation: CASSLPFEDTQYF.

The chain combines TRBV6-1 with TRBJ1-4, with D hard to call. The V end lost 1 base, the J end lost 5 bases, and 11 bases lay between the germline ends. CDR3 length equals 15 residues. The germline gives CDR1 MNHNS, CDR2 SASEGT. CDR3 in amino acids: CASSEEAALNEKLFF. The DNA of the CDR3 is TGTGCCAGCAGTGAAGAGGCAGCTCTCAATGAAAAACTGTTTTTT.

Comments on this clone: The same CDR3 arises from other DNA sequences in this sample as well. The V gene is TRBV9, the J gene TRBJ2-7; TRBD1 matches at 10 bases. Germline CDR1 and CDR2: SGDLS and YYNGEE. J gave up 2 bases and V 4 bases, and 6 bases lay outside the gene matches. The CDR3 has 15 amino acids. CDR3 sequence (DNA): TGTGCCAGCAGCCTCACCGGGACAGGGGCCTACGAGCAGTACTTC. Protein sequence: CASSLTGTGAYEQYF.

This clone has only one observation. The CDR3 spells CASSSGGPGSEQYF. The CDR3 nucleotides read TGTGCCAGCAGCTCAGGCGGGCCAGGTAGCGAGCAGTACTTC. The gene calls are TRBV5-6 and TRBJ2-7; possibly TRBD2 for D (5 bases). Germline V lookup: CDR1 SGHDT, CDR2 YYEEEE. V lost 3 bases to trimming and J lost 6 bases, with 16 bases between them. The CDR3 extends over 14 amino acids.

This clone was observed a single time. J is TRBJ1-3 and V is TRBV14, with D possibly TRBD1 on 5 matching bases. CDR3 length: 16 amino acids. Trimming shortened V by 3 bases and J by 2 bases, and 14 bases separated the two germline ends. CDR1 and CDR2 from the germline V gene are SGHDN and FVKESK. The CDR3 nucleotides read TGTGCCAGCAGCCACTTTCAAGGGGTCCCTGGAAACACCATATATTTT. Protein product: CASSHFQGVPGNTIYF.

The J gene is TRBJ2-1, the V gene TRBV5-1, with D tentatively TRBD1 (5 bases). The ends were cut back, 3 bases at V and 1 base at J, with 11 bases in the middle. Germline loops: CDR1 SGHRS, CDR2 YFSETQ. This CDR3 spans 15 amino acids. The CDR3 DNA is TGCGCCAGCAGCTCAGCAGGGATTTCCTACAATGAGCAGTTCTTC. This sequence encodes CASSSAGISYNEQFF.

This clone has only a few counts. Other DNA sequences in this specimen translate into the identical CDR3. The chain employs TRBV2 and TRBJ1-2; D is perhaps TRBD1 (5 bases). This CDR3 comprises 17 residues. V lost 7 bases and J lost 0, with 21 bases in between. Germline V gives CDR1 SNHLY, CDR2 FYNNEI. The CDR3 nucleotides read TGTGCCAGCATCAATAACCCGCGGGGCTCCGCTAACTATGGCTACACCTTC. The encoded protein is CASINNPRGSANYGYTF.

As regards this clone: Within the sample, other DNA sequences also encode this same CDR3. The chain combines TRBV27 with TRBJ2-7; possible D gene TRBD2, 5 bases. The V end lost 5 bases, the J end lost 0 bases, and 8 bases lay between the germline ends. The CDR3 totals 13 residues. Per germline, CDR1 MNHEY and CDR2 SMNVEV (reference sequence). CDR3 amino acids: CASSLGLSYEQYF. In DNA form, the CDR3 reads TGTGCCAGCAGTCTCGGACTCTCCTACGAGCAGTACTTC.

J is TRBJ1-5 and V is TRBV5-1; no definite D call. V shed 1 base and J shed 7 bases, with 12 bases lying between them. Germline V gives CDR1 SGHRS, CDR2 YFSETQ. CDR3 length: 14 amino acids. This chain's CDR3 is CASSLLPGEQPQHF. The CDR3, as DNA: TGCGCCAGCAGCTTGTTGCCCGGGGAGCAGCCCCAGCATTTT.

Written as DNA, the CDR3 is TGTGCTAGTGGTTTGTATGTGGGGGGCCTATACAATGAGCAGTTCTTC. This gives the protein CASGLYVGGLYNEQFF. The V gene is TRBV12-5, the J gene TRBJ2-1; the D gene could be TRBD1 or TRBD2 (6 bases each). Trimming removed 2 bases at V and 4 bases at J, with 15 bases between. Germline CDR1 reads LGHNT; CDR2 reads FRNRAP. The CDR3 totals 16 residues.

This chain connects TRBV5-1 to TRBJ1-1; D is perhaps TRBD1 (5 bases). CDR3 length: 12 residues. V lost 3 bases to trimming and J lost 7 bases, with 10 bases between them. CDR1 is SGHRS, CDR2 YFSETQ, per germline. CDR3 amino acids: CASSSEGNEAFF. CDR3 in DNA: TGCGCCAGCAGCTCGGAGGGGAATGAAGCTTTCTTT. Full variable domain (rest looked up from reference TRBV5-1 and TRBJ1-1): KAGVTQTPRYLIKTRGQQVTLSCSPISGHRSVSWYQQTPGQGLQFLFEYFSETQRNKGNFPGRFSGRQFSNSRSEMNVSTLELGDSALYLCASSSEGNEAFFGQGTRLTVV.

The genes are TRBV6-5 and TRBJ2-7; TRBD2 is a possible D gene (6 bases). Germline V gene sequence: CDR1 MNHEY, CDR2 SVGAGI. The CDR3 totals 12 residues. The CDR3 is CGCVGPEGEQYF. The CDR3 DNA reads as TGTGGGTGCGTGGGGCCGGAGGGAGAGCAGTACTTC.

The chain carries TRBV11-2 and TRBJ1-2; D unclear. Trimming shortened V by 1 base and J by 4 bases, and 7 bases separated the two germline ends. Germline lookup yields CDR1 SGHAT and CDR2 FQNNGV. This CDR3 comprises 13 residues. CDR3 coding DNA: TGTGCCAGCAGCTTAGGGGCAGTCTATGGCTACACCTTC. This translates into CASSLGAVYGYTF. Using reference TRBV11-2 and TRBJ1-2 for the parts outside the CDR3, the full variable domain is EAGVAQSPRYKIIEKRQSVAFWCNPISGHATLYWYQQILGQGPKLLIQFQNNGVVDDSQLPKDRFSAERLKGVDSTLKIQPAKLEDSAVYLCASSLGAVYGYTFGSGTRLTVV.

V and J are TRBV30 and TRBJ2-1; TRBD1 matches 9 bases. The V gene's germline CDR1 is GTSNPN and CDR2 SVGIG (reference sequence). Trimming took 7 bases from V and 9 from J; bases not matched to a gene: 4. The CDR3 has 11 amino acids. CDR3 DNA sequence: TGTGCCTCCGAGACAGGGGGTGAGCAGTTCTTC. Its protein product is CASETGGEQFF.

The CDR3 here is CASSLDLGNYEQYF. The CDR3 DNA reads TGTGCCAGCAGCTTGGACCTGGGAAACTACGAGCAGTACTTC. V gene TRBV5-4 combines with J gene TRBJ2-7; D is uncertain. Germline CDR1 SGHNT, CDR2 YYREEE (reference sequence). There are 14 residues in the CDR3. V was clipped by 0 bases and J by 3 bases, with 10 bases between them.

The CDR3 nucleotides are TGTGCCAGCAGTTACGGACTCAAGAATGGCTACACCTTC. Protein: CASSYGLKNGYTF. This rearrangement joins TRBV6-5 to TRBJ1-2; D ambiguous. V dropped 2 bases and J dropped 6 bases, with 10 bases sitting between them. This CDR3 spans 13 amino acids. Germline loops: CDR1 MNHEY, CDR2 SVGAGI.

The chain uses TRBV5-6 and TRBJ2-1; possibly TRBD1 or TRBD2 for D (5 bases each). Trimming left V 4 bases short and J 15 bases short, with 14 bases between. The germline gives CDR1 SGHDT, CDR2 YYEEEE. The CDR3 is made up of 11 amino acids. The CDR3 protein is CASSGGAAPFF. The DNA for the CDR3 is TGTGCCAGCAGCGGGGGAGCGGCGCCGTTCTTC.

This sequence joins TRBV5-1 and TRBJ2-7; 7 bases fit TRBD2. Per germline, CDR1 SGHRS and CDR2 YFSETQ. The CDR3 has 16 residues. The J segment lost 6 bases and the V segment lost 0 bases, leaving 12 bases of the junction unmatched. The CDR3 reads CASSLEVGGSLGEQYF. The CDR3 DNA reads TGCGCCAGCAGCTTGGAAGTGGGAGGGAGCCTGGGCGAGCAGTACTTC.

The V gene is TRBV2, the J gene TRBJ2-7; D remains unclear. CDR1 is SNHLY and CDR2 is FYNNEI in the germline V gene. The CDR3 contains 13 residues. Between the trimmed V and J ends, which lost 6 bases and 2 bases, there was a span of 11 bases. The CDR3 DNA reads TGTGCCAGCAGCGCGATAGTTACCTACGAGCAGTACTTC. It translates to CASSAIVTYEQYF.